The clone carrying this TCR beta chain was counted between two and nine times. The antigen remains undetermined. This record belongs to a study of Ad26.COV2.S vaccination and SARS-CoV-2 variants. In the study overall: Ad26.COV2.S given intramuscularly, once or twice 56 days apart. Study-wide results and limits: Recipients of vaccine and of placebo showed similar breadth of their non-spike TCR repertoires. Substantial post-vaccination breadth of spike-specific CD8+ and CD4+ T cell responses was reported.

Treatment meaning: approximately 18 received Ad26.COV2.S at low or high dose, single or two shots; about 5 received placebo; per-sample allocation not given. After the first vaccine or placebo injection, samples were drawn on day 63. Wuhan-strain SARS-CoV-2 spike was expressed by the Ad26 vector that made up the vaccine. TCRdb's copy holds only in-frame clones and misses some; the assay was immunoSEQ multiplex PCR. The sample yields under 550,000 clones, 70% to 90% seen once. This receptor was obtained from a person between 18 and 60 years old who received the Ad26.COV2.S COVID-19 vaccine or a placebo. The sequenced sample was peripheral blood, obtained in a trial of Ad26.COV2.S vaccine versus placebo.

The CDR3 sequence is CASSQKGADTGELFF. For the CDR3, the DNA is TGTGCCAGCAGCCAAAAGGGGGCCGACACCGGGGAGCTGTTTTTT. The chain recombines TRBV4-2 with TRBJ2-2, with 7 bases aligning to TRBD1. Germline-derived CDR1 and CDR2 are LGHNA and YNFKEQ. V gave up 2 bases and J gave up 3 bases; unmatched junction bases: 3. The CDR3 has 15 residues.